This TCR beta chain was identified during a study of cytomegalovirus exposure and HLA in healthy donors. Looking at the study overall: Genetic ancestry analysis placed over 75% of the 350 to 500 donors that were genotyped in the Caucasian-associated cluster.

Among the donors, all were healthy bone marrow donors. A note on this clone: Antigen: not known.

The PCR had 60 Vbeta and 13 Jbeta primers. Produced via immunoSEQ multiplex PCR; TCRdb's table is partial and in-frame only. The sample shows 150,000 or so clones, around 80% of them seen only once. Study-level findings and limits: Later analysis identified a missense DCLRE1C variant that was linked to TCR beta V- and J-gene trimming. Associated with cytomegalovirus, according to the listing, were 164 TCR beta chains.

Germline V gene sequence: CDR1 ENHRY, CDR2 SYGVKD. This CDR3 contains 13 residues. Losses at the gene ends were 10 bases for V and 5 bases for J; bases not matched to a gene: 8. The sequencing sample was made of PBMCs. This chain links TRBV10-3 with TRBJ1-1; 9 positions match TRBD1. This clonotype originated in a man aged 18 to 30 in good health and CMV-seropositive. For the CDR3, the DNA is TGTGCCACCAAGGGACAGGGTCTAACTGAAGCTTTCTTT. As protein: CATKGQGLTEAFF.